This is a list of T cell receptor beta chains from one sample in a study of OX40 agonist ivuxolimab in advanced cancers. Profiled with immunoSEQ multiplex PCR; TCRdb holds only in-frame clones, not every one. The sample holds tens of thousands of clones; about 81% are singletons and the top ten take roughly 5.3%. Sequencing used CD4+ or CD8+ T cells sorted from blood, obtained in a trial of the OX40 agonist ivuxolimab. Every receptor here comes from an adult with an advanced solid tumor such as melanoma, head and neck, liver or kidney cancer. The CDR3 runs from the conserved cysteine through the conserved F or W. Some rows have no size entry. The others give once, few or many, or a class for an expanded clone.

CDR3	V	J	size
CASSGALTGTGTEAFF	TRBV9	TRBJ1-1	NA
CASSFRTSWTANYGYTF	TRBV5-5	TRBJ1-2	NA
CASSLARGLQGPQHF	TRBV7-2	TRBJ1-5	NA
CASSQGQARYGYTF	TRBV4-1	TRBJ1-2	NA
CASSPGWHPGEKLFF	TRBV7-8	TRBJ1-4	NA
CASSEALVGGYGYTF	TRBV6-1	TRBJ1-2	once
CASSLRDSLYATNEKLFF	TRBV4-1	TRBJ1-4	NA
CASGDRVNTEAFF	TRBV5-1	TRBJ1-1	few
CASSVGGTSGTGEQYF	TRBV9	TRBJ2-7	NA
CASSYFGGEGEQYF	TRBV6-5	TRBJ2-7	NA
CASSPAGRSNQPQHF	TRBV25-1	TRBJ1-5	NA
CASSQGQGAFNEQFF	TRBV4-3	TRBJ2-1	NA
CASSPPGPARDIQYF	TRBV11-1	TRBJ2-4	NA
CATMTGGNTEAFF	TRBV6-6	TRBJ1-1	NA
CASNKSGGRSYEQYF	TRBV5-5	TRBJ2-7	NA
CASSSLSALQQYF	TRBV27	TRBJ2-7	NA
CASSSQWRGTYGYTF	TRBV11-2	TRBJ1-2	few
CATSRPGHQSSYNSPLHF	TRBV15	TRBJ1-6	NA
CASSEQARETQYF	TRBV25-1	TRBJ2-5	NA
CASSILGSYNEQFF	TRBV27	TRBJ2-1	few
CASSPPSSYEQYF	TRBV18	TRBJ2-7	NA
CATTAGRQEPQHF	TRBV6-1	TRBJ1-5	NA
CASSLDQGDAEAFF	TRBV7-9	TRBJ1-1	few
CASSFQGAGNTIYF	TRBV9	TRBJ1-3	NA
CASSVHALSQNYGYTF	TRBV9	TRBJ1-2	few
CASSPSGGAYNEQFF	TRBV5-4	TRBJ2-1	NA